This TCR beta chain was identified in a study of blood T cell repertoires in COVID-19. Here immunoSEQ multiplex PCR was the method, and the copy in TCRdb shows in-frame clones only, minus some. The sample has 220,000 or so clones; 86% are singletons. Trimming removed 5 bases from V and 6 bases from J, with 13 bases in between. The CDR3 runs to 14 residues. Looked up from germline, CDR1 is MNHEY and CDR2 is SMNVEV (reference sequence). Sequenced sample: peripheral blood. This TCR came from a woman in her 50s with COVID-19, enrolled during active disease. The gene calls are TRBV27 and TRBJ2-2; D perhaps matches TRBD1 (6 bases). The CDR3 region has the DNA TGTGCCAGCAGTCAAGATACAGGGTCCGGGGAGCTGTTTTTT. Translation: CASSQDTGSGELFF.